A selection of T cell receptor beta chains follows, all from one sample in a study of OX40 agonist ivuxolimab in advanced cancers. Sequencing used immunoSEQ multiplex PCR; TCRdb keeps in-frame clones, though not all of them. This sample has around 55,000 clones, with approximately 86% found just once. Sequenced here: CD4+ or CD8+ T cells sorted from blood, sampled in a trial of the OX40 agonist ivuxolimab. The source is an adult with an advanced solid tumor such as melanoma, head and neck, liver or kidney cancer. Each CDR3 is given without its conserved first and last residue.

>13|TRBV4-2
ATSPAVNSNQPQH
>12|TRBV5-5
ASSRDRSNTEAF
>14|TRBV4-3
ASSQGDLSGANVLT
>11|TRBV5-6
ASRVTVNTEAF
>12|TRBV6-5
ASDSGAGGNGYT
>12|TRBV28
ASSLGQSYQPQH
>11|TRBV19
ASSPRQAYEQY
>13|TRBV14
ASSSDPSGANVLT
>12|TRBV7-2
ASSPQPQDYEQY
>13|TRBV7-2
ASSPVGPWADTQY
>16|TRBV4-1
ASSQGHQSVGGYNEQF
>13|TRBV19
ASSPRDSGNQPQH
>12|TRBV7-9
ASTTGQGYATQY
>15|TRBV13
ASSAAGTGGAYYEQY
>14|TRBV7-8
ASSLAFSGVGNTIY
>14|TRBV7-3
ASSKRVTLAEDTQY
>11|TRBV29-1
SVEVYGDDEQY
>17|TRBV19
ASSIFAGTGGGSNQPQH
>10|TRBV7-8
ASSPTNEKLF